The 15 T cell receptor beta chains below were found in one sample sequenced in a study of blood T cell repertoires in COVID-19. Only in-frame clones appear in the TCRdb table, and some are missing; sequencing was by immunoSEQ multiplex PCR. Of about 57,000 clones in the sample, just over 85% were seen once. The sample taken for sequencing was peripheral blood. Receptors originate from a human donor in a cohort sampled during active COVID-19.

The chain recombines TRBV1 with TRBJ2-1; the table's D gene call, TRBD2, was not cross checked with the DNA. TRBV1 is deemed a pseudogene. The CDR3 is 17 residues long. In DNA form, the CDR3 reads TGCACCAGCAGCCAAGGGCCCTGGGGGGAAGTCGGCAATGAGCAGTTCTTC. Translation gives CTSSQGPWGEVGNEQFF.

This sequence joins TRBV6-2 or TRBV6-3 and TRBJ1-1; D is perhaps TRBD1 (6 bases). Per germline, CDR1 MNHEY and CDR2 SVGEGT. V gave up 2 bases and J gave up 2 bases, with 15 bases separating them. CDR3 length: 16 amino acids. The CDR3 is CASSYGKGQKNTEAFF. CDR3 in DNA: TGTGCCAGCAGTTACGGTAAGGGACAAAAAAACACTGAAGCTTTCTTT.

V and J are TRBV3-1 (or the pseudogene TRBV3-2) and TRBJ2-6; TRBD2 might be the D (6 bases). The length of the CDR3 is 18 residues. Per germline, CDR1 LGHDT and CDR2 YNNKEL (reference sequence). The ends were cut back, 0 bases at V and 2 bases at J, with 14 bases in the middle. CDR3 in amino acids: CASSQDQAGGPGANVLTF. In DNA, the CDR3 is TGTGCCAGCAGCCAAGATCAAGCGGGCGGTCCTGGGGCCAACGTCCTGACTTTC.

The V and J genes are TRBV23-1 and TRBJ2-5, with D possibly being TRBD1 (6 bases). TRBV23-1 is an ORF, and what it does is uncertain. This CDR3 is built from 14 residues. The ends were cut back, 2 bases at V and 6 bases at J, with 13 bases in the middle. CDR3 residues: CASSQQGMKKTQYF. DNA of the CDR3: TGCGCCAGCAGTCAACAGGGGATGAAAAAGACCCAGTACTTC.

The genes are TRBV12-3 or TRBV12-4 and TRBJ2-1; no clear D gene. This CDR3 has 13 residues. V was cut by 6 bases and J by 9 bases, with 15 bases left in between. DNA of the CDR3: TGTGCCAGCAGGGAGTATCGAGAAGGTGAGCAGTTCTTC. As protein: CASREYREGEQFF.

The CDR3 protein is CASSPLPGLGYNEQFF. The CDR3 DNA sequence: TGTGCCAGCAGCCCCCTACCGGGACTAGGTTACAATGAGCAGTTCTTC. V usage is TRBV2 and J usage is TRBJ2-1, with 8 bases identical to TRBD2. Germline-derived CDR1 and CDR2 are SNHLY and FYNNEI. The CDR3 contains 16 residues. V lost 6 bases to trimming and J lost 4 bases; unmatched junction nucleotides: 11.

This clone was seen more than once but under ten times. The CDR3 reads CASSVAYGEPQHF. Here the CDR3 DNA reads TGTGCCAGCAGCGTAGCTTACGGTGAGCCCCAGCATTTT. The gene calls are TRBV9 and TRBJ1-5; the D is unclear. Germline values: CDR1 SGDLS, CDR2 YYNGEE. Trimming removed 0 bases from V and 8 bases from J, with 9 bases in between. CDR3 length: 13 amino acids. Together with reference TRBV9 and TRBJ1-5, the CDR3 gives the full variable domain: DSGVTQTPKHLITATGQRVTLRCSPRSGDLSVYWYQQSLDQGLQFLIQYYNGEERAKGNILERFSAQQFPDLHSELNLSSLELGDSALYFCASSVAYGEPQHFGDGTRLSIL.

The rearrangement uses TRBV9 and TRBJ2-6; D may be TRBD1 (5 bases). Trimming shortened V by 4 bases and J by 1 base, and 18 bases separated the two germline ends. The length of the CDR3 is 18 residues. Germline CDR1 and CDR2: SGDLS and YYNGEE. Here the CDR3 reads CASSPRRIGQSGANVLTF. The CDR3 DNA sequence: TGTGCCAGCAGCCCCAGAAGGATAGGACAATCTGGGGCCAACGTCCTGACTTTC.

The chain carries TRBV19 and TRBJ1-4; D might be TRBD1 (6 bases). CDR1 is LNHDA, CDR2 SQIVND, per germline (reference sequence). Trimming left V 5 bases short and J 0 bases short, with 16 bases between. CDR3 size: 17 residues. The CDR3 nucleotides are TGTGCCAGTAGTGTCGTGGGGGCAGCGACAACTAATGAAAAACTGTTTTTT. Its protein is CASSVVGAATTNEKLFF.

The chain couples TRBV6-5 to TRBJ2-6; D call uncertain. The V gene's germline CDR1 is MNHEY and CDR2 SVGAGI. The CDR3 length is 14 residues. V lost 3 bases and J 4 bases, leaving 7 bases between the germline ends. CDR3 in amino acids: CASSYDTGANVLTF. The CDR3 nucleotides are TGTGCCAGCAGTTATGACACCGGGGCCAACGTCCTGACTTTC.

The CDR3 spells CASSPLRGTDTQYF. The DNA of the CDR3 is TGTGCCAGCTCACCACTTAGGGGTACAGATACGCAGTATTTT. V usage is TRBV18 and J usage is TRBJ2-3, with TRBD1 as a possible D gene (5 bases). This CDR3 has 14 residues. V lost 1 base to trimming and J lost 3 bases, with 8 bases between them. Germline CDR1 and CDR2: KGHSH and LQKENI. The variable domain in full, completed from reference TRBV18 and TRBJ2-3, reads NAGVMQNPRHLVRRRGQEARLRCSPMKGHSHVYWYRQLPEEGLKFMVYLQKENIIDESGMPKERFSAEFPKEGPSILRIQQVVRGDSAAYFCASSPLRGTDTQYFGPGTRLTVL.

The chain is built from TRBV24-1 and TRBJ2-2, with 9 bases fitting TRBD2. V shed 9 bases, J shed 7 bases, and the junction held 11 bases outside the gene matches. Germline CDR1 is KGHDR and CDR2 is SFDVKD. CDR3 length: 15 residues. This CDR3 reads CATCERTSVHGELFF. The CDR3 DNA follows: TGTGCCACCTGCGAAAGGACTAGCGTTCACGGGGAGCTGTTTTTT.

The chain joins TRBV4-3 to TRBJ2-3; perhaps TRBD1 as D (6 bases). The CDR3 extends over 14 amino acids. Germline V gene lookup returns CDR1 LGHNA and CDR2 YSLEER. V lost 6 bases to trimming and J lost 2 bases, with 12 bases between them. The CDR3 loop reads CASSSDRATDTQYF. The CDR3 DNA follows: TGCGCCAGCAGTTCGGACAGAGCCACAGATACGCAGTATTTT.

The V call is TRBV7-2, the J call TRBJ2-2; 8 bases align to TRBD1. Per the germline V gene, CDR1 is SGHTA and CDR2 is FQGNSA. CDR3 size: 17 residues. V shed 0 bases and J 6 bases; nucleotides not matched to a gene: 9. The CDR3 here is CASSLARQGNGAGELFF. The CDR3 DNA reads TGTGCCAGCAGCTTAGCCCGACAGGGGAATGGTGCCGGGGAGCTGTTTTTT.

This sequence joins TRBV2 and TRBJ2-3; 9 nucleotides line up with TRBD2. Germline values: CDR1 SNHLY, CDR2 FYNNEI. This CDR3 has 15 residues. The trim removed 6 bases at V and 1 base at J, leaving 5 bases unmatched. The CDR3 is CASSPRLAGTDTQYF. The CDR3 bases are TGTGCCAGCAGCCCTCGACTAGCGGGCACAGATACGCAGTATTTT.